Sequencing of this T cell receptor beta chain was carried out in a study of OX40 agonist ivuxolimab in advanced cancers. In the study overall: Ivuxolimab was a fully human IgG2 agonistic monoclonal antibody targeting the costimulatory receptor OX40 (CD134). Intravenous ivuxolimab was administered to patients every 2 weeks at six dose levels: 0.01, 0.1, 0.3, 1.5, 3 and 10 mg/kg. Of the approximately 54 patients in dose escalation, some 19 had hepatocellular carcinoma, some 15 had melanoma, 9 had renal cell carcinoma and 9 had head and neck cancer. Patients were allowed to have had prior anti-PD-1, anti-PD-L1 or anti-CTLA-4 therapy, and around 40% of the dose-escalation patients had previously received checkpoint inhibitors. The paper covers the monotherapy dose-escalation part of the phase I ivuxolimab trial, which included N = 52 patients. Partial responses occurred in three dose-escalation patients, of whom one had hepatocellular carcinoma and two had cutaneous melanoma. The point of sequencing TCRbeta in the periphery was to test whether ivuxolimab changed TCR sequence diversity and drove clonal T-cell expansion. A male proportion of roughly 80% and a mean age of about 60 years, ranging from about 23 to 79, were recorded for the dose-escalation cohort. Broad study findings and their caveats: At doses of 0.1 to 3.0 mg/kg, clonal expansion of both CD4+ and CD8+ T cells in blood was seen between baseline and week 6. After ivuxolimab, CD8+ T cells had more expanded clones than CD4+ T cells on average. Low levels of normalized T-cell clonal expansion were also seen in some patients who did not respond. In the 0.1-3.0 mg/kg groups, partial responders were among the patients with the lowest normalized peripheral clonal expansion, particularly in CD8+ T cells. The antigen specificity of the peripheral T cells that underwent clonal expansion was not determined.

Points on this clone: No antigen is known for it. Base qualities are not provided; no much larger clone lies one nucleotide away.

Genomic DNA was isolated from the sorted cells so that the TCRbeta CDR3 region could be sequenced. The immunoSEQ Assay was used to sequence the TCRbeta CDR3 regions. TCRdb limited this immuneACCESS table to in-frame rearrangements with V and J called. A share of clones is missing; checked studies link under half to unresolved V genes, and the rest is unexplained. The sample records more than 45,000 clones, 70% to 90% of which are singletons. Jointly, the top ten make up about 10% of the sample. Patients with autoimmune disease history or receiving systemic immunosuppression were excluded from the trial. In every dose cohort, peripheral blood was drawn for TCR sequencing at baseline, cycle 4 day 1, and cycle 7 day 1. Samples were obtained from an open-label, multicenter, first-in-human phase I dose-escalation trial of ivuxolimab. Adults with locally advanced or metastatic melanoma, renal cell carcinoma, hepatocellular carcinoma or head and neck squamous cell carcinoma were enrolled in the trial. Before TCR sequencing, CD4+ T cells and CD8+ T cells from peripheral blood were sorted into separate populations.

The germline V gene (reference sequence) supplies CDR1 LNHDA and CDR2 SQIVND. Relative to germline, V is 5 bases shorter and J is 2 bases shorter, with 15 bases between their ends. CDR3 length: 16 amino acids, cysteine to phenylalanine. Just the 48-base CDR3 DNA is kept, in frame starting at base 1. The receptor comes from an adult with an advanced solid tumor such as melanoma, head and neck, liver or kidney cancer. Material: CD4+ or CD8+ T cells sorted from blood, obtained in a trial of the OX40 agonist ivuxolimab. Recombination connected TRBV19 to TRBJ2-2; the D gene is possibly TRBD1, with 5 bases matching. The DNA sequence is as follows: TGTGCCAGTAGTCCGATCGGCAGGGAAAACACCGGGGAGCTGTTTTTT. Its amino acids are CASSPIGRENTGELFF.